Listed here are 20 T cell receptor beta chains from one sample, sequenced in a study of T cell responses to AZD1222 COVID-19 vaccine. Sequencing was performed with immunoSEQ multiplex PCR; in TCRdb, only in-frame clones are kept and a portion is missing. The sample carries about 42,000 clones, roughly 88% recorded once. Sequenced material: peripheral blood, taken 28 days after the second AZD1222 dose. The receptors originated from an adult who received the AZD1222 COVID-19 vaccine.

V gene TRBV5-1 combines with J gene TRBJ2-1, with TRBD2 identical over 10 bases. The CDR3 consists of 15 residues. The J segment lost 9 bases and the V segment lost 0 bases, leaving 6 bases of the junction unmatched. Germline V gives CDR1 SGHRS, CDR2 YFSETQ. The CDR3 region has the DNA TGCGCCAGCAGCTTGGCGGCTAGCGGGGGCACTGAGCAGTTCTTC. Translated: CASSLAASGGTEQFF.

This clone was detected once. CDR3 coding DNA: TGCGCCAGCAGCCAAGCCTACGAGCAGTACTTC. Protein sequence: CASSQAYEQYF. V usage is TRBV4-1 and J usage is TRBJ2-7; D remains unclear. This CDR3 region has 11 residues. Germline V lookup: CDR1 MGHRA, CDR2 YSYEKL. V lost 1 base, J lost 2 bases, and 0 bases lay in between.

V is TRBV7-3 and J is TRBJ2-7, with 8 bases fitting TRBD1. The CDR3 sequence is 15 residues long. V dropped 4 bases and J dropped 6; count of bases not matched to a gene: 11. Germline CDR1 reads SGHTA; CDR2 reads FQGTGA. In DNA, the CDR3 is TGTGCCAGCAGCTACGGAGGACAGGGCTCGGGCGAGCAGTACTTC. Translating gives CASSYGGQGSGEQYF. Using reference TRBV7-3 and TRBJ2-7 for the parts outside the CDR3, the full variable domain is GAGVSQTPSNKVTEKGKYVELRCDPISGHTALYWYRQSLGQGPEFLIYFQGTGAADDSGLPNDRFFAVRPEGSVSTLKIQRTERGDSAVYLCASSYGGQGSGEQYFGPGTRLTVT.

This CDR3 is CAIRPGTDQGYTF. As DNA, the CDR3 is TGTGCCATCAGGCCCGGGACAGATCAAGGCTACACCTTC. The chain links TRBV10-3 to TRBJ1-2; 7 positions match TRBD1. The CDR3 spans 13 residues. V was clipped by 6 bases and J by 8 bases; unmatched bases: 9. Per germline, CDR1 ENHRY and CDR2 SYGVKD.

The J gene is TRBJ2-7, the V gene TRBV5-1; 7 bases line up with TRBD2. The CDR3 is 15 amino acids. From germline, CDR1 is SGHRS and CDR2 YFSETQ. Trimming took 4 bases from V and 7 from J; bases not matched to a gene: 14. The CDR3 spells CASSPGLQGLREQYF. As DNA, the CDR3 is TGCGCCAGCAGCCCGGGACTACAAGGGCTGAGGGAGCAGTACTTC.

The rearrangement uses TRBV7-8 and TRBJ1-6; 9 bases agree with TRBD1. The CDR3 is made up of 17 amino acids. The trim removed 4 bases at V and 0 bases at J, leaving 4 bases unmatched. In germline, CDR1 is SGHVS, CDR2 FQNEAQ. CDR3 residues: CASSYGQGRSYNSPLHF. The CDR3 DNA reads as TGTGCCAGCAGCTACGGACAGGGGCGCTCCTATAATTCACCCCTCCACTTT.

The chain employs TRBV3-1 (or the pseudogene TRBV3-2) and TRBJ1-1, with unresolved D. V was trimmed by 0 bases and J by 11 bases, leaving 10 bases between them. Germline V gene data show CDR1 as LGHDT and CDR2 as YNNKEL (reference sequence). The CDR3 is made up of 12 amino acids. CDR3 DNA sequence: TGTGCCAGCAGCCAAGACTTAAATAGGGCTTTCTTT. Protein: CASSQDLNRAFF.

The CDR3 sequence is CASSSGLAGTTYNEQFF. The CDR3 nucleotides read TGTGCCAGCAGTTCGGGACTAGCGGGGACAACCTACAATGAGCAGTTCTTC. This chain uses TRBV27 with TRBJ2-1, with 13 bases fitting TRBD2. The V gene end was trimmed by 4 bases and the J gene end by 2 bases; junction bases not matched to a gene: 5. This CDR3 comprises 17 residues. CDR1 is MNHEY and CDR2 is SMNVEV in the germline V gene (reference sequence).

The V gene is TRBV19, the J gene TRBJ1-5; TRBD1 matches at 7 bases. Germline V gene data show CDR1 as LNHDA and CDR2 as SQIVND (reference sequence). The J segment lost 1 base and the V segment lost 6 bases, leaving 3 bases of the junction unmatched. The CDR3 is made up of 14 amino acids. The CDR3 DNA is TGTGCCAGTAGGGGGACAGCGAGCAATCAGCCCCAGCATTTT. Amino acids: CASRGTASNQPQHF.

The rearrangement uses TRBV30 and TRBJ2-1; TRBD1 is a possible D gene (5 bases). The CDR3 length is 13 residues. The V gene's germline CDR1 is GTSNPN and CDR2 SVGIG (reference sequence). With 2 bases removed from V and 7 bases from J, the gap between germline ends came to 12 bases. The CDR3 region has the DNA TGTGCCTGGAGTTTCCCAGGGTCGAATGAGCAGTTCTTC. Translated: CAWSFPGSNEQFF.

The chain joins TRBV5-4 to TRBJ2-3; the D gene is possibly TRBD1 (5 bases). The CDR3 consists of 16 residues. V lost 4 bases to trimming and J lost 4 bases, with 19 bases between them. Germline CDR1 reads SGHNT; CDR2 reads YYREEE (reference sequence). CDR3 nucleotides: TGTGCCAGCAGCCTGCCCTCTGGCCAGGGCCCAGATACGCAGTATTTT. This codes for CASSLPSGQGPDTQYF.

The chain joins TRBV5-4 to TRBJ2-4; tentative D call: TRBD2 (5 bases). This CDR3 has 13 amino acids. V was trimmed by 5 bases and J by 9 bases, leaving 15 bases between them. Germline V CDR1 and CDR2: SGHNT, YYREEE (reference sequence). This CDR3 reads CASSALAGGIQYF. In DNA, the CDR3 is TGTGCCAGCAGTGCGCTAGCTGGCGGCATTCAGTACTTC.

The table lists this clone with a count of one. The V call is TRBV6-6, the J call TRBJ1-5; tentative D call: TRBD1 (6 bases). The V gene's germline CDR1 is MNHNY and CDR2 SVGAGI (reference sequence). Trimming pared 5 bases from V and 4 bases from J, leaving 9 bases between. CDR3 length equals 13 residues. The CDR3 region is CASSPQGNQPQHF. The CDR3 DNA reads TGTGCCAGCAGTCCACAGGGAAATCAGCCCCAGCATTTT.

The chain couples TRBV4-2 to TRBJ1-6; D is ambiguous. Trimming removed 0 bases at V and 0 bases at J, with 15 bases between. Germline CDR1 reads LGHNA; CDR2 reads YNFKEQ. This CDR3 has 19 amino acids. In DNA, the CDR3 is TGTGCCAGCAGCCAAGACGGACGTCTAGATAGCTCCTATAATTCACCCCTCCACTTT. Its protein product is CASSQDGRLDSSYNSPLHF.

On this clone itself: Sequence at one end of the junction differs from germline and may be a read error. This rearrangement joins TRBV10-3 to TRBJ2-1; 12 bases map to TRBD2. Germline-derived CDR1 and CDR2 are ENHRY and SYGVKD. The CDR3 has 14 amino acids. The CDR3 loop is CAVASGGAYNEQFF. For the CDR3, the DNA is TGTGCCGTCGCTAGCGGGGGGGCCTATAATGAGCAGTTCTTC.

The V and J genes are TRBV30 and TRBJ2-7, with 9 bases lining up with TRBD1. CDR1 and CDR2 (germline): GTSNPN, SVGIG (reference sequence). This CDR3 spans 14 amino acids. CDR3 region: CAQTSGQGPYEQYF. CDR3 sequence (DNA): TGTGCTCAAACCTCGGGACAGGGCCCCTACGAGCAGTACTTC.

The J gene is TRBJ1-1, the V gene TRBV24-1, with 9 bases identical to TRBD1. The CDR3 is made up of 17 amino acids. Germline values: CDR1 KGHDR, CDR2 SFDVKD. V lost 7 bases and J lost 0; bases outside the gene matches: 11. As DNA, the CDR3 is TGTGCCACCAGCCCACAGGGGGCGCCAGAAATGAACACTGAAGCTTTCTTT. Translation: CATSPQGAPEMNTEAFF.

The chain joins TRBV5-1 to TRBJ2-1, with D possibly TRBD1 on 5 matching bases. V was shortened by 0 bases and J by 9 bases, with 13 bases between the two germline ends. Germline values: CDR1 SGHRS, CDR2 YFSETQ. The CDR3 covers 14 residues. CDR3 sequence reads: CASSLGQPTGEQFF. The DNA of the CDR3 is TGCGCCAGCAGCTTGGGCCAGCCTACAGGTGAGCAGTTCTTC.

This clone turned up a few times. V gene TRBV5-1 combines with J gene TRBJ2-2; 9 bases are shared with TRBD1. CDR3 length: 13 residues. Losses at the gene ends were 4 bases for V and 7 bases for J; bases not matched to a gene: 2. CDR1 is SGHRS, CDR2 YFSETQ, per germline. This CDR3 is CASSGQGIGELFF. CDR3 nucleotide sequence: TGCGCCAGCAGCGGACAGGGGATCGGGGAGCTGTTTTTT.

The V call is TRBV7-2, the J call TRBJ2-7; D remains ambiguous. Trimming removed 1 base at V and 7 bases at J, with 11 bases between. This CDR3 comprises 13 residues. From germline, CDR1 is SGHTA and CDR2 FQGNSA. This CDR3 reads CASSLVPTWEQYF. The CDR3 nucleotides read TGTGCCAGCAGCTTAGTCCCTACTTGGGAGCAGTACTTC.